This T cell receptor (beta chain) derives from a study of T-cell reconstitution after alpha-beta-depleted transplantation in children. This clonotype turned up a few times. Unique molecular identifiers were used in preparing the TCRbeta library. MiXCR was run by TCRdb on the PCR reads, yielding one entry per CDR3 protein. The data show about 610,000 distinct CDR3 sequences, roughly a tenth seen once. Here the sequenced sample was PBMCs from the stem cell graft donor, taken from the stem cell graft. This receptor was taken from a human donor who donated a stem cell graft to a child with acute myeloid leukemia.

CDR3: CSARLGRGYSNQPQHF. The CDR3 DNA reads as TGCAGTGCTAGGTTGGGCAGGGGATATAGCAATCAGCCCCAGCATTTT. The chain joins TRBV20-1 to TRBJ1-5; D is perhaps TRBD1 (6 bases). The germline gives CDR1 DFQATT, CDR2 SNEGSKA (reference sequence). Trimming pared 3 bases from V and 0 bases from J, leaving 15 bases between. The CDR3 consists of 16 residues.